The 20 T cell receptor beta chains below come from one sample, sequenced in a study of T cell responses to AZD1222 COVID-19 vaccine (dated by TCRdb to the early 2020s). The library was produced with the immunoSEQ multiplex PCR assay. Held by TCRdb, this immuneACCESS table contains in-frame sequences only and omits some clones. Under half of the omission traces to an unresolved V gene where checked; the cause of the rest is unknown. This sample comprises tens of thousands of clones, roughly 85% of them detected only once. Approximately 2.6% of the sample comes from the top ten. Reading the label with the study, this specimen's time point is: about 28 days (+/-7) after the second vaccine dose. Sequencing was performed on peripheral blood, taken 28 days after the second AZD1222 dose. These receptors all stem from an adult who received the AZD1222 COVID-19 vaccine.

The genes are TRBV7-9 and TRBJ1-5; perhaps TRBD1 as D (5 bases). The CDR3 covers 17 residues. Germline CDR1 is SEHNR and CDR2 is FQNEAQ (reference sequence). The V end lost 3 bases, the J end lost 3 bases, and 18 bases lay between the germline ends. The CDR3 DNA is TGTGCCAGCAGCTTTGGGGCTTCTAGAAGTCCCAATCAGCCCCAGCATTTT. It is translated as CASSFGASRSPNQPQHF.

The genes are TRBV5-6 and TRBJ2-7; D is perhaps TRBD1 (8 bases). Germline CDR1 SGHDT, CDR2 YYEEEE. Between the trimmed V and J ends, which lost 4 bases and 0 bases, there was a span of 14 bases. CDR3 length: 15 amino acids. The chain's CDR3 is CASSPQGGTSYEQYF. The CDR3 region has the DNA TGTGCCAGCAGCCCACAGGGGGGGACCTCCTACGAGCAGTACTTC.

A few counts support this clone. Germline and junction disagree at one end, which may indicate a read error. The rearrangement joins TRBV3-1 (or the pseudogene TRBV3-2) to TRBJ1-1; 8 positions agree with TRBD1. In germline, CDR1 is LGHDT, CDR2 YNNKEL (reference sequence). This CDR3 comprises 14 residues. The CDR3 DNA reads as TGTGCCAGCAGCCACCGGACAGGGAACTCTGAAGCTTTCTTT. Its translation: CASSHRTGNSEAFF.

V and J are TRBV7-8 and TRBJ2-2, with 12 positions matching TRBD1. With V trimmed by 1 base and J by 5 bases, 5 bases remained unmatched. The length of the CDR3 is 17 residues. Germline V gene sequence: CDR1 SGHVS, CDR2 FQNEAQ. The CDR3 protein is CASSLGGQGARTGELFF. CDR3 sequence (DNA): TGTGCCAGCAGCTTAGGGGGACAGGGGGCGCGTACCGGGGAGCTGTTTTTT. Full variable domain (missing parts from reference TRBV7-8 and TRBJ2-2): GAGVSQSPRYKVAKRGQDVALRCDPISGHVSLFWYQQALGQGPEFLTYFQNEAQLDKSGLPSDRFFAERPEGSVSTLKIQRTQQEDSAVYLCASSLGGQGARTGELFFGEGSRLTVL.

The rearrangement joins TRBV7-2 to TRBJ2-3, with 11 bases identical to TRBD2. V lost 2 bases, J lost 4 bases, and 2 bases stayed unmatched. Germline assignment: CDR1 SGHTA and CDR2 FQGNSA. This CDR3 contains 15 residues. The DNA for the CDR3 is TGTGCCAGCAGCTTAACTAGCGGGGGCCCAGATACGCAGTATTTT. Its protein product is CASSLTSGGPDTQYF.

The chain combines TRBV28 with TRBJ1-4; D is unresolved. From germline, CDR1 is MDHEN and CDR2 SYDVKM. Trimming pared 3 bases from V and 6 bases from J, leaving 17 bases between. The CDR3 has 16 residues. The CDR3 loop is CASSFFGVGSDEKLFF. The CDR3 region has the DNA TGTGCCAGCAGTTTCTTTGGGGTTGGCTCCGATGAAAAACTGTTTTTT.

This chain links TRBV7-9 with TRBJ2-1; 7 bases are shared with TRBD1. Per the germline V gene, CDR1 is SEHNR and CDR2 is FQNEAQ (reference sequence). There are 14 residues in the CDR3. The V segment lost 0 bases and the J segment 8 bases; nucleotides outside the gene matches: 4. The DNA for the CDR3 is TGTGCCAGCAGCTTAGCGGCAGGGGGAGATGAGCAGTTCTTC. Its protein is CASSLAAGGDEQFF.

This chain uses TRBV27 with TRBJ1-2; perhaps TRBD1 as D (6 bases). Looked up from germline, CDR1 is MNHEY and CDR2 is SMNVEV (reference sequence). This CDR3 spans 16 amino acids. V was clipped by 6 bases and J by 3 bases, with 20 bases between them. CDR3 amino acids: CASSRPTDSLDYGYTF. The CDR3 coding sequence is TGTGCCAGCAGCCGACCCACGGACAGCCTGGACTATGGCTACACCTTC.

This CDR3 reads CASSLSPAGDTQYF. CDR3 coding DNA: TGTGCCAGCAGCTTATCTCCTGCCGGAGATACGCAGTATTTT. The genes are TRBV7-2 and TRBJ2-3, with D uncertain. Trimming removed 2 bases from V and 5 bases from J, with 11 bases in between. Germline CDR1 is SGHTA and CDR2 is FQGNSA. The CDR3 has 14 residues.

In this sample, this clone turned up once. The V call is TRBV7-2, the J call TRBJ2-7; TRBD2 agrees at 7 bases. V gave up 4 bases and J gave up 1 base; unmatched junction bases: 7. The CDR3 is made up of 15 amino acids. CDR1 is SGHTA and CDR2 is FQGNSA in the germline V gene. The CDR3: CASSSFGGSSYEQYF. In DNA form, the CDR3 reads TGTGCCAGCAGCTCCTTCGGGGGGTCGTCCTACGAGCAGTACTTC. The whole variable domain, remainder taken from reference TRBV7-2 and TRBJ2-7, is GAGVSQSPSNKVTEKGKDVELRCDPISGHTALYWYRQSLGQGLEFLIYFQGNSAPDKSGLPSDRFSAERTGGSVSTLTIQRTQQEDSAVYLCASSSFGGSSYEQYFGPGTRLTVT.

The chain has TRBV5-1 and TRBJ1-4; 12 nucleotides match TRBD1. Germline V lookup: CDR1 SGHRS, CDR2 YFSETQ. V dropped 4 bases and J dropped 8; count of bases not matched to a gene: 15. The CDR3 sequence is 18 residues long. The CDR3 reads CASSGGTGGASSGEKLFF. CDR3 in DNA: TGCGCCAGCAGCGGGGGGACAGGGGGCGCGTCCAGTGGCGAAAAACTGTTTTTT.

The rearrangement uses TRBV2 and TRBJ2-7; 12 positions agree with TRBD1. Germline CDR1 SNHLY, CDR2 FYNNEI. J was trimmed by 0 bases and V by 6 bases; bases with no gene match: 3. The CDR3 is 15 residues long. The CDR3 DNA reads TGTGCCAGCAGACGGGACAGGGGGCCCTCCTACGAGCAGTACTTC. Translated, it gives CASRRDRGPSYEQYF. The variable domain in full, with the rest retrieved from reference TRBV2 and TRBJ2-7, is EPEVTQTPSHQVTQMGQEVILRCVPISNHLYFYWYRQILGQKVEFLVSFYNNEISEKSEIFDDQFSVERPDGSNFTLKIRSTKLEDSAMYFCASRRDRGPSYEQYFGPGTRLTVT.

The chain couples TRBV28 to TRBJ1-2, with 7 bases lining up with TRBD1. J was trimmed by 2 bases and V by 6 bases; bases with no gene match: 6. Germline V lookup: CDR1 MDHEN, CDR2 SYDVKM. This CDR3 has 14 residues. CDR3 bases: TGTGCCAGCAGCGGACAGGCCCCCAACTATGGCTACACCTTC. Translating gives CASSGQAPNYGYTF.

The chain carries TRBV7-9 and TRBJ2-5; 10 bases are shared with TRBD2. J lost 2 bases, V lost 5 bases, and 14 bases had no gene match. Germline loops: CDR1 SEHNR, CDR2 FQNEAQ (reference sequence). The CDR3 spans 18 residues. The CDR3 DNA is TGTGCCAGCAGCCTCTCCTCGCTAGCGGGGGTCCCTCAAGAGACCCAGTACTTC. This translates into CASSLSSLAGVPQETQYF.

This sequence joins TRBV15 and TRBJ2-1; D unresolved. The CDR3 covers 17 residues. Between the trimmed V and J ends, which lost 0 bases and 4 bases, there was a span of 16 bases. Looked up from germline, CDR1 is LNHNV and CDR2 is YYDKDF (reference sequence). The CDR3 DNA follows: TGTGCCACCAGCAGAGAGAACCTCCAGTTATCTTACAATGAGCAGTTCTTC. Translated: CATSRENLQLSYNEQFF.

This chain links TRBV24-1 with TRBJ2-1, with D perhaps given as TRBD1 or TRBD2 (5 bases each). CDR1 and CDR2 (germline): KGHDR, SFDVKD. Trimming removed 5 bases from V and 6 bases from J, with 7 bases in between. The CDR3 is 12 residues long. The CDR3 DNA is TGTGCCACCAGTGCGGGGCGCAATGAGCAGTTCTTC. Translated: CATSAGRNEQFF.

The chain carries TRBV3-1 (or the pseudogene TRBV3-2) and TRBJ1-1; the D gene is possibly TRBD1 (5 bases). With 3 bases removed from V and 1 base from J, the gap between germline ends came to 9 bases. Germline V gene sequence: CDR1 LGHDT, CDR2 YNNKEL (reference sequence). The CDR3 covers 14 residues. DNA for the CDR3: TGTGCCAGCAGCCACACCACAGGGAACACTGAAGCTTTCTTT. Translating it yields CASSHTTGNTEAFF.

In its sample, this clone was seen once. This rearrangement joins TRBV6-2 or TRBV6-3 to TRBJ2-5; TRBD2 agrees at 13 bases. Germline V gene lookup returns CDR1 MNHEY and CDR2 SVGEGT. The CDR3 has 19 residues. The V segment lost 0 bases and the J segment 5 bases; nucleotides outside the gene matches: 12. In nucleotides, the CDR3 is TGTGCCAGCAGTTACTCCAGACTAGCGGGGGGTACTGCTGAGGAGACCCAGTACTTC. It is translated as CASSYSRLAGGTAEETQYF.

The chain links TRBV19 to TRBJ1-2; D call uncertain. The germline V gene encodes CDR1 LNHDA and CDR2 SQIVND (reference sequence). The CDR3 extends over 13 amino acids. V dropped 3 bases and J dropped 2 bases, with 7 bases sitting between them. The CDR3 here is CASSIGSNYGYTF. The CDR3 DNA is TGTGCCAGTAGTATCGGCAGCAACTATGGCTACACCTTC.

This chain joins TRBV6-2 or TRBV6-3 and TRBJ2-7, with TRBD2 matching 7 bases. The V gene's germline CDR1 is MNHEY and CDR2 SVGEGT. The trim removed 2 bases at V and 4 bases at J, leaving 5 bases unmatched. The CDR3 is 14 amino acids. CDR3 nucleotides: TGTGCCAGCAGTTACGTCGGGGGGTCGTACGAGCAGTACTTC. Translation: CASSYVGGSYEQYF.